One sample yielded the 17 T cell receptor beta chains listed below, sequenced in a study of T cell responses to AZD1222 COVID-19 vaccine. Measured with immunoSEQ multiplex PCR; TCRdb has only the in-frame clones, and not every one. The repertoire holds over 75,000 clones, roughly 90% seen once, with 2.4% in the top ten. The sample in question was peripheral blood, obtained on day 0 of AZD1222 vaccination. These receptor sequences come from an adult in good health.

This chain links TRBV11-2 with TRBJ2-7; 7 nucleotides align to TRBD1. CDR1 is SGHAT, CDR2 FQNNGV, per germline. This CDR3 region has 16 residues. V lost 5 bases, J lost 4 bases, and 14 bases stayed unmatched. This chain's CDR3 is CASSDIYRGPPYEQYF. In DNA form, the CDR3 reads TGTGCCAGCAGCGATATTTACAGGGGCCCCCCTTACGAGCAGTACTTC.

This clone appeared a single time. The chain combines TRBV30 with TRBJ2-5; D unresolved. V was shortened by 2 bases and J by 5 bases, with 21 bases between the two germline ends. CDR3 size: 16 residues. In germline, CDR1 is GTSNPN, CDR2 SVGIG (reference sequence). In DNA form, the CDR3 reads TGTGCCTGGAGTCCCTTCATTCCGGGCACAAGGGAGACCCAGTACTTC. It translates to CAWSPFIPGTRETQYF.

The genes are TRBV6-5 and TRBJ1-2, with D possibly matching TRBD1 (6 bases). The V gene's germline CDR1 is MNHEY and CDR2 SVGAGI. This CDR3 is 12 amino acids long. Trimming took 5 bases from V and 7 from J, leaving 11 bases between them. The CDR3 protein is CASSPGAGGYTF. The CDR3 nucleotides are TGTGCCAGCAGTCCAGGGGCCGGTGGCTACACCTTC.

The CDR3 region is CASSTEDRATQPQHF. The CDR3 DNA is TGTGCCAGCAGTACCGAGGACAGGGCAACTCAGCCCCAGCATTTT. The V gene is TRBV6-5, the J gene TRBJ1-5; 8 nucleotides agree with TRBD1. The CDR3 runs to 15 residues. Unmatched junction bases numbered 9, after V lost 5 bases and J lost 6 bases. Germline loops: CDR1 MNHEY, CDR2 SVGAGI.

This chain uses TRBV14 with TRBJ2-3; 10 nucleotides agree with TRBD2. The CDR3 consists of 14 residues. V dropped 6 bases and J dropped 5; count of bases not matched to a gene: 5. The germline CDR1 and CDR2 sequences are SGHDN and FVKESK. The CDR3 protein is CASRASGSVDTQYF. The CDR3 coding sequence is TGTGCCAGCAGGGCTAGCGGGAGTGTAGATACGCAGTATTTT.

The chain recombines TRBV7-3 with TRBJ2-2, with TRBD2 identical over 8 bases. The CDR3 sequence is 16 residues long. V lost 1 base, J lost 0 bases, and 1 base stayed unmatched. Germline-derived CDR1 and CDR2 are SGHTA and FQGTGA. The CDR3 nucleotides are TGTGCCAGCAGCTTAAGCGGGAGGACGAACACCGGGGAGCTGTTTTTT. Protein product: CASSLSGRTNTGELFF.

The rearrangement links TRBV6-5 to TRBJ2-7; 7 nucleotides align to TRBD2. The CDR3 totals 14 residues. The V and J ends lost 3 bases and 7 bases, in that order; junction bases with no gene match: 9. In germline, CDR1 is MNHEY, CDR2 SVGAGI. The chain's CDR3 is CASSYQREISEQYF. DNA for the CDR3: TGTGCCAGCAGTTATCAGCGGGAAATCTCTGAGCAGTACTTC.

The chain has TRBV4-3 and TRBJ2-3, with D unresolved. Germline assignment: CDR1 LGHNA and CDR2 YSLEER. This CDR3 contains 13 residues. Trimming pared 0 bases from V and 11 bases from J, leaving 12 bases between. Here the CDR3 DNA reads TGCGCCAGCAGCCAAGAATCCGACACCTGGCAGTATTTT. This encodes CASSQESDTWQYF.

CDR3 in DNA: TGTGCCAGTAGTTGGGGACTAGCGGGAGACCTCATTACGCAGTATTTT. Its translation: CASSWGLAGDLITQYF. This chain connects TRBV19 to TRBJ2-3, with 14 nucleotides matching TRBD2. V was pared by 5 bases and J by 8 bases, with 9 bases of the junction left unmatched. The germline V gene encodes CDR1 LNHDA and CDR2 SQIVND (reference sequence). The CDR3 spans 16 residues.

J is TRBJ2-1 and V is TRBV18; 11 bases align to TRBD2. The CDR3 sequence is 17 residues long. Germline V lookup: CDR1 KGHSH, CDR2 LQKENI. V trimming: 3 bases; J trimming: 5 bases; junction bases outside the gene matches: 9. CDR3 loop: CASSPLLAGGIDNEQFF. The CDR3 bases are TGTGCCAGCTCACCCCTTTTAGCGGGGGGGATAGACAATGAGCAGTTCTTC.

This clone has only a few counts. The chain recombines TRBV18 with TRBJ1-1, with a weak D call TRBD1 (5 bases). Germline CDR1 KGHSH, CDR2 LQKENI. The V end was cut by 2 bases, the J end by 11 bases, with 18 bases between. This CDR3 spans 14 amino acids. The CDR3 bases are TGTGCCAGCTCACCAAGGGAACGCACAGGATGGGCTTTCTTT. Translation: CASSPRERTGWAFF.

V is TRBV4-2 and J is TRBJ2-7, with 7 bases identical to TRBD2. The CDR3 is 14 amino acids. CDR1 and CDR2 (germline): LGHNA, YNFKEQ. The V gene end was trimmed by 4 bases and the J gene end by 3 bases; junction bases not matched to a gene: 6. In nucleotides, the CDR3 is TGTGCCAGCAGCCCCCAACCGGGGGGCTACGAGCAGTACTTC. Translating gives CASSPQPGGYEQYF.

Details on this clone: The junction and the germline gene differ at one end; a read error may be behind it. This sequence joins TRBV6-1 and TRBJ1-6; D not certain. The CDR3 consists of 14 residues. CDR1 MNHNS and CDR2 SASEGT come from the germline V gene. The CDR3 region is CASGESGLYSPLHF. CDR3 nucleotide sequence: TGTGCCAGCGGTGAGTCGGGCCTATATTCACCCCTCCACTTT.

The chain couples TRBV21-1 to TRBJ2-5; no DNA check was done on the table's D call, TRBD2. TRBV21-1 is labeled a pseudogene. The CDR3 covers 14 residues. The CDR3 DNA follows: TGTGCCAAACGAGCTGGGACTAGTCTAGAGACCCAGTACTTC. Its protein product is CAKRAGTSLETQYF.

CDR3: CASSQEGGNYNEQFF. Written as DNA, the CDR3 is TGTGCCAGCAGCCAAGAAGGTGGGAACTACAATGAGCAGTTCTTC. V usage is TRBV3-1 (or the pseudogene TRBV3-2) and J usage is TRBJ2-1, with D unresolved. The germline CDR1 and CDR2 sequences are LGHDT and YNNKEL (reference sequence). CDR3 length: 15 amino acids. Trimming removed 0 bases from V and 3 bases from J, with 9 bases in between.

The V and J genes are TRBV13 and TRBJ2-7; 11 positions agree with TRBD2. This CDR3 has 14 amino acids. Trimming cost V 3 bases and J 7 bases; bases outside gene matches: 5. The germline V gene has CDR1 PRHDT and CDR2 FYEKMQ (reference sequence). In nucleotides, the CDR3 is TGTGCCAGCAGCTTTAGCGGGGGGGCCAGTGAGCAGTACTTC. Translation: CASSFSGGASEQYF.

V and J are TRBV2 and TRBJ1-6; no firm D call. V was clipped by 10 bases and J by 5 bases, with 18 bases between them. In germline, CDR1 is SNHLY, CDR2 FYNNEI. The CDR3 length is 15 residues. The CDR3 reads CATQTDKPNNSPLHF. The CDR3 bases are TGTGCCACTCAGACCGACAAGCCAAATAATTCACCCCTCCACTTT.